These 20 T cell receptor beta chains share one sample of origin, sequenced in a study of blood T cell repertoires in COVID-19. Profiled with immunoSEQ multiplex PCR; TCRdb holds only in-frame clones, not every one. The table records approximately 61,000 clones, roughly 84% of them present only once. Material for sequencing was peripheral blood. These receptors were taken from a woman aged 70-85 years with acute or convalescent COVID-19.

The CDR3 region is CASSKQGLTEAFF. The CDR3 region has the DNA TGTGCCAGCAGCAAACAGGGATTAACTGAAGCTTTCTTT. The chain is built from TRBV12-3 or TRBV12-4 and TRBJ1-1; weak D call: TRBD1 (6 bases). With 6 bases removed from V and 5 bases from J, the gap between germline ends came to 13 bases. This CDR3 contains 13 residues.

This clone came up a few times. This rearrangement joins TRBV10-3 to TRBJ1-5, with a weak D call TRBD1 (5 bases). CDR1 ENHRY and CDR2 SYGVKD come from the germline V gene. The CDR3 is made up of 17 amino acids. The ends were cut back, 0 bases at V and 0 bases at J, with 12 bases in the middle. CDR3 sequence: CAISESLGDYSNQPQHF. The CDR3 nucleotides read TGTGCCATCAGTGAGTCCCTGGGGGACTATAGCAATCAGCCCCAGCATTTT.

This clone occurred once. The CDR3 nucleotides are TGTGCCAGCAGCCTGCAGGGGGATACGCAGTATTTT. This encodes CASSLQGDTQYF. This sequence joins TRBV5-6 and TRBJ2-3; D possibly corresponds to TRBD1 (6 bases). From germline, CDR1 is SGHDT and CDR2 YYEEEE. This CDR3 comprises 12 residues. V was clipped by 4 bases and J by 6 bases, with 9 bases between them.

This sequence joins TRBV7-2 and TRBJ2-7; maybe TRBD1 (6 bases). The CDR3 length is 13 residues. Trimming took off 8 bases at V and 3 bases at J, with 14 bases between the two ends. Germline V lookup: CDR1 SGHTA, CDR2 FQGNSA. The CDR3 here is CASRQDQLYEQYF. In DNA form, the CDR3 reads TGTGCCAGCCGACAGGACCAACTCTACGAGCAGTACTTC. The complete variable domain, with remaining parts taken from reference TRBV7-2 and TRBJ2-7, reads GAGVSQSPSNKVTEKGKDVELRCDPISGHTALYWYRQSLGQGLEFLIYFQGNSAPDKSGLPSDRFSAERTGGSVSTLTIQRTQQEDSAVYLCASRQDQLYEQYFGPGTRLTVT.

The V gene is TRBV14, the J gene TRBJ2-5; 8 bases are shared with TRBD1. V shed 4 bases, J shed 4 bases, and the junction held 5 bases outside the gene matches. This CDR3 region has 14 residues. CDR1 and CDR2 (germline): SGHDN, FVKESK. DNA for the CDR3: TGTGCCAGCAGCCTTCCAGGGGGCGGAGAGACCCAGTACTTC. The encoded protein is CASSLPGGGETQYF. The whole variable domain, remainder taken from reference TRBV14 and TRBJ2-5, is EAGVTQFPSHSVIEKGQTVTLRCDPISGHDNLYWYRRVMGKEIKFLLHFVKESKQDESGMPNNRFLAERTGGTYSTLKVQPAELEDSGVYFCASSLPGGGETQYFGPGTRLLVL.

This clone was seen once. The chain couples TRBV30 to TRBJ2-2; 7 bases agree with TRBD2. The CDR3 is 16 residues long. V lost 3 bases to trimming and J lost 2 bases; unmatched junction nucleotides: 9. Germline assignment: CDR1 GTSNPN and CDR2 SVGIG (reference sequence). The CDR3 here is CAWRAGRGPNTGELFF. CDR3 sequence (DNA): TGTGCCTGGAGGGCGGGGAGGGGACCCAACACCGGGGAGCTGTTTTTT.

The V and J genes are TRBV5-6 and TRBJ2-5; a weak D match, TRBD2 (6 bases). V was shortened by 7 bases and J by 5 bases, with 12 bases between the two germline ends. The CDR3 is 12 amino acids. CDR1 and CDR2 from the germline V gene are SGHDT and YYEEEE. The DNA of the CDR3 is TGTGCCAGCGGAAAGGAGGGGGAGACCCAGTACTTC. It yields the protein CASGKEGETQYF.

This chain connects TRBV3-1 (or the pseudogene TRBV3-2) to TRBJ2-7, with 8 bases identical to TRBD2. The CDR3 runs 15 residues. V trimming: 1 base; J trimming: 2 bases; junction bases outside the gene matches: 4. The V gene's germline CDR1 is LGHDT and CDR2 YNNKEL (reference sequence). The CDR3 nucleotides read TGTGCCAGCAGCCAAGCGGGGGGGTCTACCTACGAGCAGTACTTC. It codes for CASSQAGGSTYEQYF.

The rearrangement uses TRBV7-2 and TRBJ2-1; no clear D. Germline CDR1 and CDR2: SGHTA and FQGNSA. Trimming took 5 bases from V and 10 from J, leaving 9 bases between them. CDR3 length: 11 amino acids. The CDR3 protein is CASSLRREQFF. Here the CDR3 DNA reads TGTGCCAGCAGCCTTCGCAGGGAGCAGTTCTTC.

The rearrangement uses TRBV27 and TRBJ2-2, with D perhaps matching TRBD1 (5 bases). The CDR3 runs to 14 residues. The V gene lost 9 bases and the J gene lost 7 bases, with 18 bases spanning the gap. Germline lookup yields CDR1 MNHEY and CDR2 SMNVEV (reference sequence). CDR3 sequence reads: CASNTGAFVGELFF. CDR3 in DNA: TGTGCCAGTAATACAGGAGCTTTTGTCGGGGAGCTGTTTTTT.

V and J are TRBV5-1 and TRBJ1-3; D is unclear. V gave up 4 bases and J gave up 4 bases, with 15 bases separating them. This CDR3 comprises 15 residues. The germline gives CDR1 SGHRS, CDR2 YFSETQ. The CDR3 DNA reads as TGCGCCAGCAGCCCAGATGGGCTGAGAGGAAACACCATATATTTT. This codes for CASSPDGLRGNTIYF.

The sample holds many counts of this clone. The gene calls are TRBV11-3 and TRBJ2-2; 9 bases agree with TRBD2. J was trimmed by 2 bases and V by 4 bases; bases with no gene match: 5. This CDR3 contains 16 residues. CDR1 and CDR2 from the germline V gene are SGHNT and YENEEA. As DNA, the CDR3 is TGTGCCAGCAGCTCGAATAGCGGGGGTAACACCGGGGAGCTGTTTTTT. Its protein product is CASSSNSGGNTGELFF.

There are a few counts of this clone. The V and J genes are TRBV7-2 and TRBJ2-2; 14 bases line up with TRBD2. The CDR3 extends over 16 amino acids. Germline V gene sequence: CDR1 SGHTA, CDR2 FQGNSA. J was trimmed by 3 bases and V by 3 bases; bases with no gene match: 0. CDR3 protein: CASSLGLAGDTGELFF. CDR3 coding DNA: TGTGCCAGCAGCTTGGGACTAGCGGGGGACACCGGGGAGCTGTTTTTT.

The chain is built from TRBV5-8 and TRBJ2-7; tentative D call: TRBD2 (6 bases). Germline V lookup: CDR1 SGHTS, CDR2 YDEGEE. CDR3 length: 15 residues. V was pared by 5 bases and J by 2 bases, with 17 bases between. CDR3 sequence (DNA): TGTGCCAGCAGGTATGGGGGGAGCGGTCCCTACGAGCAGTACTTC. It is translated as CASRYGGSGPYEQYF.

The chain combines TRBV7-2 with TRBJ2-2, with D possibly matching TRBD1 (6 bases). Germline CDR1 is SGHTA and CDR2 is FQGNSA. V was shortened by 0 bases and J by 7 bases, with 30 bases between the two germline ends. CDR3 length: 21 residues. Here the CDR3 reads CASSLAKGDNTFFRGSGELFF. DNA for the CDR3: TGTGCCAGCAGCTTAGCGAAGGGGGACAATACGTTCTTCAGAGGGAGCGGGGAGCTGTTTTTT.

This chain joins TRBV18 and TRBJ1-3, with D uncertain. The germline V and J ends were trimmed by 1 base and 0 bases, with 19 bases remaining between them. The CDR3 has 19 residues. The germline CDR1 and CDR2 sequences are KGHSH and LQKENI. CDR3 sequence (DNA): TGTGCCAGCTCACCACTCCGGGTGGGCGAGGGAATCTCTGGAAACACCATATATTTT. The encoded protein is CASSPLRVGEGISGNTIYF.

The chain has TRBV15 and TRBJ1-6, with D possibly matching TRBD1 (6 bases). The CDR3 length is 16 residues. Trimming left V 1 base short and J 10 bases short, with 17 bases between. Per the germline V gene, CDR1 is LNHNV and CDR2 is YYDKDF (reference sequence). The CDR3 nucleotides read TGTGCCACCAGCAGAGGGTCTGGCAGGGGAGAATCACCCCTCCACTTT. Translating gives CATSRGSGRGESPLHF.

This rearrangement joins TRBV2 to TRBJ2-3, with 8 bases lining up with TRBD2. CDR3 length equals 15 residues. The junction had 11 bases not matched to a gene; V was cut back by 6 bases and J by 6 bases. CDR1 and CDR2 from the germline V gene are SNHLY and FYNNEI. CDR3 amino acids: CASRATSAVPDTQYF. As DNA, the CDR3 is TGTGCCAGCAGAGCGACTAGCGCGGTACCTGATACGCAGTATTTT.

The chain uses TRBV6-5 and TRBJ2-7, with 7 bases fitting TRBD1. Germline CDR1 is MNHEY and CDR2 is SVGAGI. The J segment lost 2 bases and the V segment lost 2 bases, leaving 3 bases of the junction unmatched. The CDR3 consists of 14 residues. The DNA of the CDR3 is TGTGCCAGCAGTTACGTACAGGGGCCCTACGAGCAGTACTTC. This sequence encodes CASSYVQGPYEQYF.

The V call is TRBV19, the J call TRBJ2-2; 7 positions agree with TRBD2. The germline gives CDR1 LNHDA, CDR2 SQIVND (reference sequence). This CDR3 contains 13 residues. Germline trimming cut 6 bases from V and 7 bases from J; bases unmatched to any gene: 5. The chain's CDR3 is CASSRLAIGELFF. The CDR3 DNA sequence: TGTGCCAGTAGCAGACTAGCAATCGGGGAGCTGTTTTTT. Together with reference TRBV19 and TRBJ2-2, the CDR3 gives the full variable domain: DGGITQSPKYLFRKEGQNVTLSCEQNLNHDAMYWYRQDPGQGLRLIYYSQIVNDFQKGDIAEGYSVSREKKESFPLTVTSAQKNPTAFYLCASSRLAIGELFFGEGSRLTVL.